The source of this T cell receptor (beta chain) is a study of cytomegalovirus exposure and HLA in healthy donors. Notes on the study in general: The study put about 180 TCR beta chains on its list as cytomegalovirus-associated.

As for this clone: Its target is unknown.

Clones were read by immunoSEQ multiplex PCR, and TCRdb kept only the in-frame ones, dropping some. Here the sample spans fewer than 90,000 clones, roughly 94% being singletons. The specimen sequenced was PBMCs. This receptor was obtained from a woman in her late teens or twenties in good health and CMV-seropositive.

The CDR3 spells CASSRGADVAEAFF. CDR3 DNA: TGTGCCAGCTCCCGGGGAGCCGACGTCGCTGAAGCTTTCTTT. The chain joins TRBV18 to TRBJ1-1; unclear D gene. The V gene's germline CDR1 is KGHSH and CDR2 LQKENI. The CDR3 length is 14 residues. Trimming left V 6 bases short and J 6 bases short, with 17 bases between.